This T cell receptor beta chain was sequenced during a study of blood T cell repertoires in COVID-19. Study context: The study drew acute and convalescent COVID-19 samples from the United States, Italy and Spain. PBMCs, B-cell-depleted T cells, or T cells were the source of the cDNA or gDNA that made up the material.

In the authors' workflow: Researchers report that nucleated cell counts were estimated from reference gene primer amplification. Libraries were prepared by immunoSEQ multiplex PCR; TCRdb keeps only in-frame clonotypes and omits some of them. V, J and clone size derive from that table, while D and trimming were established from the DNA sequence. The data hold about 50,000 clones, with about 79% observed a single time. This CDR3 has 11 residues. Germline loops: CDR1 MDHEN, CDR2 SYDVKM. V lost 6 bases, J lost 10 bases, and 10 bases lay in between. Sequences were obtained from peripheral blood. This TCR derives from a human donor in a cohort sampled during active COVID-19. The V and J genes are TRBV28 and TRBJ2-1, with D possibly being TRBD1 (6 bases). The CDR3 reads CASRARGEQFF. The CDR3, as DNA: TGTGCCAGCAGGGCGAGGGGGGAGCAGTTCTTC. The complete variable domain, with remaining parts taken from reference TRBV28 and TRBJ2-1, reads DVKVTQSSRYLVKRTGEKVFLECVQDMDHENMFWYRQDPGLGLRLIYFSYDVKMKEKGDIPEGYSVSREKKERFSLILESASTNQTSMYLCASRARGEQFFGPGTRLTVL.